Listed below are T cell receptor beta chains from one sample, sequenced in a study of molecular identifiers for immune sequencing clone quantification. Using its own MiXCR run on the PCR reads, TCRdb lists one record per CDR3 protein. The profile shows 600,000 to 650,000 distinct CDR3 sequences, approximately 20% of them singletons. Sequenced material: naive CD8+ T cells from blood, with Jurkat cell RNA spiked in. The receptors shown here come from a human donor in good health. Some libraries in this study had Jurkat cell RNA spiked in. The CDR3 runs from the conserved cysteine through the conserved F or W.

V gene: TRBV30; J gene: TRBJ2-7; CDR3 protein: CAWSGQGIPYEQYF
V gene: TRBV15; J gene: TRBJ2-3; CDR3 protein: CATSAVAGYTDTQYF
V gene: TRBV4-1; J gene: TRBJ2-7; CDR3 protein: CASSPSTGDYEQYF
V gene: TRBV6-6; J gene: TRBJ1-2; CDR3 protein: CASSYSEGDQGYTF
V gene: TRBV9; J gene: TRBJ2-3; CDR3 protein: CASSVAGDTQYF
V gene: TRBV4-3; J gene: TRBJ2-1; CDR3 protein: CASSLGLAAEQFF
V gene: TRBV20-1; J gene: TRBJ2-1; CDR3 protein: CSARDMAGTYNEQFF
V gene: TRBV29-1; J gene: TRBJ1-1; CDR3 protein: CSVDPQGMNTEAFF
V gene: TRBV12-5; J gene: TRBJ2-3; CDR3 protein: CASGLGADTQYF
V gene: TRBV7-3; J gene: TRBJ2-3; CDR3 protein: CASSLPPEGGHAVDTQYF
V gene: TRBV30; J gene: TRBJ2-1; CDR3 protein: CAWSVRVGGAHEQFF
V gene: TRBV6-6; J gene: TRBJ1-5; CDR3 protein: CASSWTWEGAFELGNQPQHF
V gene: TRBV7-9; J gene: TRBJ2-3; CDR3 protein: CASSQGLRQDIRDTQYF
V gene: TRBV7-2; J gene: TRBJ1-3; CDR3 protein: CASSPDGPGNTIYF
V gene: TRBV20-1; J gene: TRBJ2-1; CDR3 protein: CSARDNSGLAVNEQFF
V gene: TRBV12-3/TRBV12-4; J gene: TRBJ2-5; CDR3 protein: CASSSRSDSSYQETQYF
V gene: TRBV4-3; J gene: TRBJ2-7; CDR3 protein: CASSQDFEGPYEQYF
V gene: TRBV7-9; J gene: TRBJ1-2; CDR3 protein: CASSLAGRTRPFYGYTF
V gene: TRBV29-1; J gene: TRBJ2-3; CDR3 protein: CSSEGALSDTQYF
V gene: TRBV7-8; J gene: TRBJ2-3; CDR3 protein: CASSAGTRRTDTQYF
V gene: TRBV27; J gene: TRBJ2-7; CDR3 protein: CASSFQVGVEQYF
V gene: TRBV20-1; J gene: TRBJ2-7; CDR3 protein: CSARDLRTASYEQYF
V gene: TRBV20-1; J gene: TRBJ2-7; CDR3 protein: CSVSGGPGYEQYF
V gene: TRBV30; J gene: TRBJ2-5; CDR3 protein: CAWSPGFRETQYF
V gene: TRBV4-3; J gene: TRBJ2-7; CDR3 protein: CASSQQTGDEQYF
V gene: TRBV2; J gene: TRBJ2-2; CDR3 protein: CASTPSRTGGVGELFF
V gene: TRBV15; J gene: TRBJ1-2; CDR3 protein: CATSRRSRVEGYTF
V gene: TRBV19; J gene: TRBJ1-5; CDR3 protein: CASTQGGSGNQPQHF
V gene: TRBV9; J gene: TRBJ2-6; CDR3 protein: CASTSARSQAVSGANVLTF
V gene: TRBV4-3; J gene: TRBJ2-3; CDR3 protein: CASSPQRVSTDTQYF
V gene: TRBV4-1; J gene: TRBJ2-7; CDR3 protein: CASSQDGRYEQYF
V gene: TRBV30; J gene: TRBJ2-1; CDR3 protein: CAWSWLAGVGEQFF
V gene: TRBV13; J gene: TRBJ1-2; CDR3 protein: CASSVTGGDGYTF
V gene: TRBV20-1; J gene: TRBJ2-3; CDR3 protein: CSAREGSTDTQYF
V gene: TRBV6-6; J gene: TRBJ1-1; CDR3 protein: CATASGSTEAFF
V gene: TRBV19; J gene: TRBJ2-4; CDR3 protein: CASSISGLDIQYF
V gene: TRBV12-3/TRBV12-4; J gene: TRBJ2-2; CDR3 protein: CASPREPTGELFF
V gene: TRBV23-1; J gene: TRBJ2-5; CDR3 protein: CASSPTLGPPNETQYF
V gene: TRBV4-3; J gene: TRBJ2-3; CDR3 protein: CASSQDRSPGLADTQYF
V gene: TRBV4-2; J gene: TRBJ2-3; CDR3 protein: CASSQGTLADISTDTQYF
V gene: TRBV12-3/TRBV12-4; J gene: TRBJ1-2; CDR3 protein: CASSLDTHNYGCTF
V gene: TRBV28; J gene: TRBJ1-5; CDR3 protein: CASSLRDFSNQPQHF
V gene: TRBV13; J gene: TRBJ2-3; CDR3 protein: CASSFRDSYTDTQYF
V gene: TRBV4-1; J gene: TRBJ1-3; CDR3 protein: CASSEHLHSGNTIYF
V gene: TRBV27; J gene: TRBJ2-7; CDR3 protein: CASVLQPGPNLEQYF
V gene: TRBV29-1; J gene: TRBJ2-3; CDR3 protein: CSVELASGGSTDTQYF